The next 25 T cell receptor beta chains were all read from a single sample in a study of identical twins. TCRdb analysed the 5' RACE reads with MiXCR anew, one entry per CDR3 protein. The top ten clones hold around 3.2% of a sample with 450,000 to 650,000 distinct CDR3 sequences, more than 9% of them seen once. These data were likewise used in another study, on yellow fever vaccine responses in identical twins.

The source material was PBMCs. The receptors were sampled from a woman younger than 35 in good health.

J is TRBJ2-1 and V is TRBV20-1; TRBD2 matches 10 bases. Germline CDR1 DFQATT, CDR2 SNEGSKA (reference sequence). The CDR3 is 13 amino acids. V dropped 3 bases and J dropped 9; count of bases not matched to a gene: 5. Here the CDR3 reads CSARILAGGEQFF. The CDR3 nucleotides are TGCAGTGCTAGGATCTTAGCGGGAGGTGAGCAGTTCTTC.

This clonotype was picked up a small number of times. The rearrangement uses TRBV30 and TRBJ2-2; D possibly uses TRBD1 or TRBD2 (5 bases each). CDR3 length equals 16 residues. CDR1 is GTSNPN, CDR2 SVGIG, per germline (reference sequence). V was clipped by 0 bases and J by 0 bases, with 11 bases between them. The CDR3 reads CAWSVRGFANTGELFF. CDR3 DNA: TGTGCCTGGAGTGTGAGGGGATTTGCGAACACCGGGGAGCTGTTTTTT.

The rearrangement uses TRBV20-1 and TRBJ1-4; the D is unclear. Germline V lookup: CDR1 DFQATT, CDR2 SNEGSKA (reference sequence). V was trimmed by 6 bases and J by 8 bases, leaving 10 bases between them. CDR3 length equals 11 residues. The CDR3, as DNA: TGCAGTGCCCAATGGGGAGAAAAACTGTTTTTT. It specifies CSAQWGEKLFF.

In this sample, this clonotype turned up many times. The chain links TRBV20-1 to TRBJ2-5, with D possibly matching TRBD2 (7 bases). V was clipped by 5 bases and J by 5 bases, with 15 bases between them. The CDR3 extends over 13 amino acids. Germline V gene sequence: CDR1 DFQATT, CDR2 SNEGSKA (reference sequence). The chain's CDR3 is CSAPPGGQETQYF. Written as DNA, the CDR3 is TGCAGTGCTCCACCGGGGGGCCAGGAGACCCAGTACTTC.

This clonotype was observed at least ten times. The chain joins TRBV3-1 to TRBJ1-2; D unresolved. V lost 4 bases, J lost 1 base, and 7 bases lay in between. The CDR3 covers 13 residues. Germline V gene data show CDR1 as LGHDT and CDR2 as YNNKEL (reference sequence). As DNA, the CDR3 is TGTGCCAGCAGCCGTGACCTTAACTATGGCTACACCTTC. This gives the protein CASSRDLNYGYTF.

The chain joins TRBV4-3 to TRBJ2-5, with TRBD2 matching 9 bases. The J segment lost 5 bases and the V segment lost 4 bases, leaving 11 bases of the junction unmatched. The CDR3 length is 16 residues. CDR1 LGHNA and CDR2 YSLEER come from the germline V gene. The CDR3 DNA follows: TGCGCCAGCAGCCGAACACCGGCGGGAGGGATGGAGACCCAGTACTTC. It codes for CASSRTPAGGMETQYF.

This clonotype was recorded many times. The chain carries TRBV3-1 and TRBJ2-3; no reliable D call. The CDR3 runs to 13 residues. Trimming took 3 bases from V and 5 from J, leaving 9 bases between them. Germline V gene sequence: CDR1 LGHDT, CDR2 YNNKEL (reference sequence). The CDR3 region is CASSHVNKDTQYF. The DNA for the CDR3 is TGTGCCAGCAGCCACGTAAACAAAGATACGCAGTATTTT.

This clonotype was seen more than once but under ten times. V gene TRBV12-5 combines with J gene TRBJ2-2; no firm D call. V was cut by 0 bases and J by 1 base, with 15 bases left in between. This CDR3 region has 18 residues. The germline V gene encodes CDR1 LGHNT and CDR2 FRNRAP. CDR3 protein: CASGLVPGNILNTGELFF. DNA of the CDR3: TGTGCTAGTGGTTTGGTTCCTGGGAACATCCTGAACACCGGGGAGCTGTTTTTT.

This clonotype was seen ten or more times. V is TRBV6-5 and J is TRBJ2-3; 13 nucleotides agree with TRBD2. Germline V gene sequence: CDR1 MNHEY, CDR2 SVGAGI. The V segment lost 7 bases and the J segment 2 bases; nucleotides outside the gene matches: 6. CDR3 size: 16 residues. The CDR3 reads CASIKTSGGPTDTQYF. The DNA for the CDR3 is TGTGCCAGCATTAAGACTAGCGGGGGGCCCACAGATACGCAGTATTTT.

This clonotype came up a few times. The junction departs from the called germline gene at one end, perhaps through a read error. The rearrangement joins TRBV7-3 to TRBJ2-7; D might be TRBD1 (7 bases). CDR1 and CDR2 from the germline V gene are SGHTA and FQGTGA. This CDR3 has 14 residues. CDR3 residues: CASSLAGGSSEQYF. The DNA of the CDR3 is TGTGCCAGCAGCTTAGCAGGGGGGTCCTCCGAGCAGTACTTC.

This clonotype has ten or more counts. This sequence joins TRBV27 and TRBJ2-5, with a tentative D call TRBD1 (5 bases). From germline, CDR1 is MNHEY and CDR2 SMNVEV (reference sequence). The CDR3 loop spans 15 amino acids. V was clipped by 1 base and J by 5 bases, with 14 bases between them. In DNA, the CDR3 is TGTGCCAGCAGTTTATTGGCAGGGTTGTGGGAGACCCAGTACTTC. Amino acids: CASSLLAGLWETQYF.

This chain joins TRBV3-1 and TRBJ2-5; no reliable D call. V lost 11 bases, J lost 3 bases, and 16 bases lay in between. The V gene's germline CDR1 is LGHDT and CDR2 YNNKEL (reference sequence). The CDR3 has 13 residues. The CDR3 is CALGSYDKETQYF. CDR3 bases: TGTGCCCTGGGGTCCTACGACAAAGAGACCCAGTACTTC.

The chain combines TRBV7-6 with TRBJ1-2; unclear D gene. The CDR3 loop spans 15 amino acids. CDR1 and CDR2 from the germline V gene are SGHVS and FNYEAQ. V dropped 2 bases and J dropped 5 bases, with 15 bases sitting between them. The CDR3 reads CASSLNVGQEYGYTF. DNA of the CDR3: TGTGCCAGCAGCTTAAACGTGGGTCAGGAGTATGGCTACACCTTC.

This chain uses TRBV10-3 with TRBJ2-7; unclear D gene. The CDR3 covers 15 residues. The germline V gene encodes CDR1 ENHRY and CDR2 SYGVKD. V gave up 0 bases and J gave up 4 bases, with 13 bases separating them. The CDR3 protein is CAISESTYGRYEQYF. DNA of the CDR3: TGTGCCATCAGTGAGTCTACCTACGGACGGTACGAGCAGTACTTC.

The V call is TRBV12-3 or TRBV12-4, the J call TRBJ2-1; no reliable D call. The CDR3 runs to 15 residues. V shed 0 bases and J shed 2 bases, with 8 bases lying between them. The DNA of the CDR3 is TGTGCCAGCAGTTTAGCTAGCTTTCCCTACAATGAGCAGTTCTTC. This translates into CASSLASFPYNEQFF.

The sample holds a few counts of this clonotype. V usage is TRBV5-1 and J usage is TRBJ1-6; 8 bases line up with TRBD1. The germline V gene has CDR1 SGHRS and CDR2 YFSETQ. V trimming: 4 bases; J trimming: 9 bases; junction bases outside the gene matches: 9. This CDR3 region has 15 residues. The chain's CDR3 is CASSNRQGRGSPLHF. The CDR3 nucleotides are TGCGCCAGCAGCAACCGACAGGGGAGAGGTTCACCCCTCCACTTT.

This clonotype appeared many times. V usage is TRBV12-3 or TRBV12-4 and J usage is TRBJ2-5, with D maybe TRBD1 (6 bases). Trimming took 6 bases from V and 5 from J, leaving 10 bases between them. CDR3 length: 12 amino acids. The CDR3 DNA is TGTGCCAGCAGCACAGGGTCGGAGACCCAGTACTTC. It yields the protein CASSTGSETQYF.

This clonotype was counted between two and nine times. The chain employs TRBV28 and TRBJ2-5, with D tentatively TRBD1 (5 bases). Germline CDR1 is MDHEN and CDR2 is SYDVKM. The CDR3 loop spans 13 amino acids. Trimming cost V 10 bases and J 1 base, with 13 bases left between them. The CDR3 sequence is CATSGHFQETQYF. CDR3 in DNA: TGTGCCACCTCAGGACACTTCCAAGAGACCCAGTACTTC.

V gene TRBV6-5 combines with J gene TRBJ2-7; 12 bases are shared with TRBD2. Trimming at V came to 5 bases and at J to 0 bases, leaving 8 bases not matched to a gene. Germline lookup yields CDR1 MNHEY and CDR2 SVGAGI. The CDR3 runs to 17 residues. CDR3 nucleotides: TGTGCCAGCAGTAACGGACTAGCGGGGACCCACTCCTACGAGCAGTACTTC. Its protein product is CASSNGLAGTHSYEQYF.

This clonotype was seen a handful of times. The rearrangement uses TRBV12-3 or TRBV12-4 and TRBJ1-5; D remains unclear. This CDR3 is built from 15 residues. Trimming removed 2 bases at V and 2 bases at J, with 10 bases between. Here the CDR3 reads CASSLWQIGNQPQHF. The CDR3 nucleotides read TGTGCCAGCAGTTTATGGCAGATCGGCAATCAGCCCCAGCATTTT.

This sequence joins TRBV15 and TRBJ2-7, with D unresolved. V was clipped by 5 bases and J by 1 base, with 12 bases between them. The germline gives CDR1 LNHNV, CDR2 YYDKDF (reference sequence). CDR3 length equals 14 residues. CDR3: CATSSALGSYEQYF. The CDR3 DNA reads TGTGCCACCAGCTCCGCACTGGGTTCCTACGAGCAGTACTTC.

This clonotype was seen only a few times. The chain recombines TRBV24-1 with TRBJ2-5; 8 nucleotides match TRBD1. The CDR3 has 15 amino acids. The J segment lost 5 bases and the V segment lost 3 bases, leaving 7 bases of the junction unmatched. CDR1 and CDR2 from the germline V gene are KGHDR and SFDVKD. The CDR3 spells CATSDPATGEETQYF. The DNA for the CDR3 is TGTGCCACCAGTGATCCCGCGACAGGGGAGGAGACCCAGTACTTC.

At least ten counts were recorded for this clonotype. V is TRBV7-6 and J is TRBJ1-4; a weak D match, TRBD1 (6 bases). Germline V gene data show CDR1 as SGHVS and CDR2 as FNYEAQ. CDR3 length: 15 residues. Trimming took off 0 bases at V and 4 bases at J, with 9 bases between the two ends. The CDR3 spells CASSLAGQNNEKLFF. The CDR3 bases are TGTGCCAGCAGCTTAGCCGGACAGAATAATGAAAAACTGTTTTTT.

This clonotype was observed a few times. The chain uses TRBV11-2 and TRBJ2-5; D is tentatively TRBD1 or TRBD2 (5 bases each). This CDR3 contains 14 residues. V was clipped by 10 bases and J by 3 bases, with 18 bases between them. Germline CDR1 and CDR2: SGHAT and FQNNGV. CDR3 loop: CATSTGTSKETQYF. The DNA for the CDR3 is TGTGCCACCTCAACCGGGACGTCTAAAGAGACCCAGTACTTC.

The chain recombines TRBV4-3 with TRBJ2-1; D might be TRBD1 (5 bases). The CDR3 spans 15 residues. Germline CDR1 and CDR2: LGHNA and YSLEER. The V end was cut by 0 bases, the J end by 3 bases, with 9 bases between. In nucleotides, the CDR3 is TGCGCCAGCAGCCAAGAATCGACAGTCTACAATGAGCAGTTCTTC. This encodes CASSQESTVYNEQFF.